The 21 T cell receptor beta chains given below trace back to one sample, sequenced in a study of CD8+ T cells in alopecia areata. Isolated RNA was reverse transcribed into cDNA used as the sequencing template. Produced via immunoSEQ multiplex PCR; TCRdb's table is partial and in-frame only. The sample consists of 150,000 to 200,000 clones, about 63% of them appearing once. This specimen consisted of CD4+ T cells sorted from blood, obtained at week 0. The receptors were sampled from a human donor with alopecia areata.

This clone has just a few counts. The chain couples TRBV5-1 to TRBJ2-5, with 8 bases fitting TRBD2. V was pared by 4 bases and J by 4 bases, with 9 bases of the junction left unmatched. In germline, CDR1 is SGHRS, CDR2 YFSETQ. The CDR3 consists of 15 residues. The CDR3 DNA follows: TGCGCCAGCAGCGTCAGCGGGGGAGTCGTAGAGACCCAGTACTTC. Its protein is CASSVSGGVVETQYF.

The rearrangement links TRBV10-3 to TRBJ2-1; D may be TRBD2 (5 bases). The CDR3 loop spans 11 amino acids. Trimming removed 7 bases at V and 5 bases at J, with 6 bases between. CDR1 is ENHRY, CDR2 SYGVKD, per germline. The CDR3 region has the DNA TGTGCCATCACCGGGGACAATGAGCAGTTCTTC. Its protein product is CAITGDNEQFF.

This clone came up once. V gene TRBV6-6 combines with J gene TRBJ2-3; unclear D gene. Germline values: CDR1 MNHNY, CDR2 SVGAGI (reference sequence). The CDR3 has 12 residues. The V and J ends lost 0 bases and 5 bases respectively, with 3 bases between them. CDR3 DNA: TGTGCCAGCAGTTACTCGAAAGATACGCAGTATTTT. It translates to CASSYSKDTQYF.

The V gene is TRBV29-1, the J gene TRBJ1-2; 8 nucleotides match TRBD1. Losses at the gene ends were 5 bases for V and 5 bases for J; bases not matched to a gene: 10. Germline loops: CDR1 SQVTM, CDR2 ANQGSEA. The CDR3 extends over 14 amino acids. CDR3 bases: TGCAGCGTTACGGGCCGGGACAGGTATTATGGCTACACCTTC. It translates to CSVTGRDRYYGYTF. The variable domain in full, completed from reference TRBV29-1 and TRBJ1-2, reads SAVISQKPSRDICQRGTSLTIQCQVDSQVTMMFWYRQQPGQSLTLIATANQGSEATYESGFVIDKFPISRPNLTFSTLTVSNMSPEDSSIYLCSVTGRDRYYGYTFGSGTRLTVV.

The V and J genes are TRBV10-3 and TRBJ2-1, with 13 nucleotides matching TRBD2. CDR3 length: 17 amino acids. V was clipped by 7 bases and J by 7 bases; unmatched bases: 13. Germline CDR1 ENHRY, CDR2 SYGVKD. The CDR3 DNA follows: TGTGCCATCACCAGAGGCACTAGCGGGGGGGCCAGTAATGAGCAGTTCTTC. Translating it yields CAITRGTSGGASNEQFF.

The rearrangement joins TRBV25-1 to TRBJ1-1, with D possibly matching TRBD1 (6 bases). Germline V gene lookup returns CDR1 MGHDK and CDR2 SYGVNS. V dropped 2 bases and J dropped 2 bases, with 12 bases sitting between them. The CDR3 is 15 residues long. Written as DNA, the CDR3 is TGTGCCAGCAGTGAACCCGGACAGAGAAACACTGAAGCTTTCTTT. It specifies CASSEPGQRNTEAFF.

The gene calls are TRBV30 and TRBJ1-1, with D unresolved. With 4 bases removed from V and 0 bases from J, the gap between germline ends came to 9 bases. Germline loops: CDR1 GTSNPN, CDR2 SVGIG (reference sequence). CDR3 length: 13 amino acids. CDR3 sequence (DNA): TGTGCCTGGATGAACCAGATGAACACTGAAGCTTTCTTT. The encoded protein is CAWMNQMNTEAFF.

There are a few counts of this clone. This rearrangement joins TRBV7-2 to TRBJ1-2; 9 bases agree with TRBD1. This CDR3 has 16 residues. Germline V gives CDR1 SGHTA, CDR2 FQGNSA. After removal of 5 bases from V and 5 bases from J, the junction contained 12 bases not matched to a gene. The CDR3 spells CASSPWTGANGYGYTF. In nucleotides, the CDR3 is TGTGCCAGCAGCCCGTGGACAGGGGCAAATGGATATGGCTACACCTTC. The full variable domain, in which reference TRBV7-2 and TRBJ1-2 provide the parts outside the CDR3, is GAGVSQSPSNKVTEKGKDVELRCDPISGHTALYWYRQSLGQGLEFLIYFQGNSAPDKSGLPSDRFSAERTGGSVSTLTIQRTQQEDSAVYLCASSPWTGANGYGYTFGSGTRLTVV.

This clone was seen more than once but under ten times. The V call is TRBV29-1, the J call TRBJ1-2; D unclear. Trimming removed 3 bases from V and 6 bases from J, with 11 bases in between. CDR1 SQVTM and CDR2 ANQGSEA come from the germline V gene. This CDR3 contains 12 residues. CDR3 nucleotides: TGCAGCGTTGAGAGACCCTTGGATGGCTACACCTTC. It specifies CSVERPLDGYTF.

There are many counts of this clone. J is TRBJ1-5 and V is TRBV30; unclear D gene. The V and J ends lost 4 bases and 0 bases respectively, with 7 bases between them. CDR3 length: 13 residues. Per the germline V gene, CDR1 is GTSNPN and CDR2 is SVGIG (reference sequence). The CDR3 DNA follows: TGTGCCTGGAACCGGGGTAGCAATCAGCCCCAGCATTTT. It translates to CAWNRGSNQPQHF.

This chain links TRBV30 with TRBJ1-2; no definite D call. With 0 bases removed from V and 1 base from J, the gap between germline ends came to 9 bases. The length of the CDR3 is 14 residues. Germline V lookup: CDR1 GTSNPN, CDR2 SVGIG (reference sequence). The CDR3 sequence is CAWSVNSLNYGYTF. The CDR3 DNA is TGTGCCTGGAGTGTAAACAGCCTTAACTATGGCTACACCTTC.

This chain connects TRBV2 to TRBJ2-3; 15 bases are a match to TRBD2. Germline loops: CDR1 SNHLY, CDR2 FYNNEI. Trimming at V came to 2 bases and at J to 5 bases, leaving 11 bases not matched to a gene. CDR3 length equals 19 residues. For the CDR3, the DNA is TGTGCCAGCAGTGAACTTTTGGGACTAGCGGGGGGACAGGTAGATACGCAGTATTTT. Protein product: CASSELLGLAGGQVDTQYF.

The chain carries TRBV29-1 and TRBJ1-2; D unclear. The CDR3 contains 13 residues. Germline loops: CDR1 SQVTM, CDR2 ANQGSEA. The V end lost 6 bases, the J end lost 7 bases, and 18 bases lay between the germline ends. The CDR3 sequence: CSVRLRQRSGYTF. CDR3 coding DNA: TGCAGCGTACGCCTCCGGCAAAGGAGTGGCTACACCTTC.

This rearrangement joins TRBV9 to TRBJ1-2; 7 bases line up with TRBD1. From germline, CDR1 is SGDLS and CDR2 YYNGEE. The CDR3 has 14 residues. V lost 3 bases and J lost 6; bases outside the gene matches: 8. The CDR3 loop is CASSAGQTSDGYTF. The CDR3 coding sequence is TGTGCCAGCAGCGCGGGACAGACCTCCGATGGCTACACCTTC.

This clone has more than one count but fewer than ten. The V call is TRBV4-3, the J call TRBJ2-5; no firm D call. The CDR3 is 13 amino acids. Per germline, CDR1 LGHNA and CDR2 YSLEER. V dropped 4 bases and J dropped 2 bases, with 8 bases sitting between them. For the CDR3, the DNA is TGCGCCAGCAGCCCTGGACGGCAAGAGACCCAGTACTTC. Translation gives CASSPGRQETQYF.

The chain combines TRBV5-6 with TRBJ1-1; D ambiguous. The V gene lost 5 bases and the J gene lost 0 bases, with 11 bases spanning the gap. The CDR3 is 14 amino acids. Looked up from germline, CDR1 is SGHDT and CDR2 is YYEEEE. CDR3 in amino acids: CASRFGRMNTEAFF. The DNA for the CDR3 is TGTGCCAGCAGGTTTGGACGAATGAACACTGAAGCTTTCTTT.

This clone was counted a few times. The DNA for the CDR3 is TGTGCCAGCAGCCTATACACCGGGGACGGGGAGACCCAGTACTTC. Translating gives CASSLYTGDGETQYF. The chain couples TRBV9 to TRBJ2-5, with D perhaps TRBD1 or TRBD2 (5 bases each). V lost 4 bases to trimming and J lost 5 bases, with 18 bases between them. Germline V lookup: CDR1 SGDLS, CDR2 YYNGEE. The CDR3 runs 15 residues. Variable domain in full (rest from reference TRBV9 and TRBJ2-5): DSGVTQTPKHLITATGQRVTLRCSPRSGDLSVYWYQQSLDQGLQFLIQYYNGEERAKGNILERFSAQQFPDLHSELNLSSLELGDSALYFCASSLYTGDGETQYFGPGTRLLVL.

In this sample, this clone turned up a few times. This rearrangement joins TRBV2 to TRBJ2-7; D is possibly TRBD2 (5 bases). With 2 bases removed from V and 6 bases from J, the gap between germline ends came to 11 bases. The CDR3 covers 13 residues. CDR1 and CDR2 (germline): SNHLY, FYNNEI. CDR3 in amino acids: CASSELGSSEQYF. Here the CDR3 DNA reads TGTGCCAGCAGTGAACTAGGGAGTAGCGAGCAGTACTTC.

The chain employs TRBV7-9 and TRBJ1-1; 9 positions match TRBD1. The germline gives CDR1 SEHNR, CDR2 FQNEAQ (reference sequence). Trimming took 1 base from V and 5 from J; bases not matched to a gene: 5. The CDR3 is made up of 15 amino acids. The CDR3 reads CASSLGDRVMTEAFF. The CDR3 DNA sequence: TGTGCCAGCAGCTTAGGGGACAGGGTGATGACTGAAGCTTTCTTT. Combining the CDR3 with reference TRBV7-9 and TRBJ1-1 gives the whole variable domain DTGVSQNPRHKITKRGQNVTFRCDPISEHNRLYWYRQTLGQGPEFLTYFQNEAQLEKSRLLSDRFSAERPKGSFSTLEIQRTEQGDSAMYLCASSLGDRVMTEAFFGQGTRLTVV.

The chain uses TRBV5-6 and TRBJ1-5, with D hard to call. The germline V and J ends were trimmed by 4 bases and 7 bases, with 12 bases remaining between them. Germline V gene sequence: CDR1 SGHDT, CDR2 YYEEEE. The CDR3 extends over 13 amino acids. CDR3 DNA sequence: TGTGCCAGCAGCCCCTCCGGAGGGCAGCCCCAGCATTTT. Its protein product is CASSPSGGQPQHF.

The V and J genes are TRBV7-7 and TRBJ2-5; D tentatively reads TRBD1 or TRBD2 (5 bases each). The CDR3 is 14 amino acids. Trimming stripped 2 bases from V and 1 base from J, with 8 bases between. Per germline, CDR1 SSHAT and CDR2 FNYEAQ (reference sequence). The CDR3 DNA reads as TGTGCCAGCAGCTTATTGGGGACCCAAGAGACCCAGTACTTC. This sequence encodes CASSLLGTQETQYF.